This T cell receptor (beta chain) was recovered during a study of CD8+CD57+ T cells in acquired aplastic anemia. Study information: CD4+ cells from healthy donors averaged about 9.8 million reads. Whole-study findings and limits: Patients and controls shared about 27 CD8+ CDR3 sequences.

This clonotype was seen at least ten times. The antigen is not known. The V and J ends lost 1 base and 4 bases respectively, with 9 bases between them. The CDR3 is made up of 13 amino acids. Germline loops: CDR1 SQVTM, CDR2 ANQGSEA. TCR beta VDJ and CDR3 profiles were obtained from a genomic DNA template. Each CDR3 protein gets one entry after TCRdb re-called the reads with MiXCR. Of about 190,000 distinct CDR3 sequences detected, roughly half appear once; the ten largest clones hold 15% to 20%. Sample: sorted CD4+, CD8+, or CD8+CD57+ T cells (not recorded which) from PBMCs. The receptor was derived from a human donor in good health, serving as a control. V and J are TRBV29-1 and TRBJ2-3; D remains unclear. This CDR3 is CSVEGVIPDTQYF. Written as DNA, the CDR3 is TGCAGCGTTGAAGGCGTCATCCCAGATACGCAGTATTTT.